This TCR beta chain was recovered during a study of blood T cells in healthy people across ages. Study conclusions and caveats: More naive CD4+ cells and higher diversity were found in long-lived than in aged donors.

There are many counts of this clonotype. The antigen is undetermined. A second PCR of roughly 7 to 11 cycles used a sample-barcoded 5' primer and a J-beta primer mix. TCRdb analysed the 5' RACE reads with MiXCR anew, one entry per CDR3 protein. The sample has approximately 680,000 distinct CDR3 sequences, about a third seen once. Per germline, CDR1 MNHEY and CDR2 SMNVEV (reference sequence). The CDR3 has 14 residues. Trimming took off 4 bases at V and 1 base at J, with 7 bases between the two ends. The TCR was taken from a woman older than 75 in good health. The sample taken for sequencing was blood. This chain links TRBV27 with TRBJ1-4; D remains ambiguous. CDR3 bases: TGTGCCAGCAGTTCTCCAGGAACTAATGAAAAACTGTTTTTT. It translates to CASSSPGTNEKLFF.